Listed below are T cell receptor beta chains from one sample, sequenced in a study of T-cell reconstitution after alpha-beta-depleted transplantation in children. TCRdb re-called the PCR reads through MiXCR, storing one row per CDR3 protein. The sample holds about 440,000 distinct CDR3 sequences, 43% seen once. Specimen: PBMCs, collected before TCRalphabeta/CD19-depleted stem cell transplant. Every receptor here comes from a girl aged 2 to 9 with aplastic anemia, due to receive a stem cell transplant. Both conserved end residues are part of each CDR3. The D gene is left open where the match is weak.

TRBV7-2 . CASSLVRGYEQYF
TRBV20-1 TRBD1 CSARDRRDSTYNEQFF
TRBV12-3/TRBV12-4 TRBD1 CASWDRSSEAFF
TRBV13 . CASSLEREQFF
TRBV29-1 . CSVVQPTGTDTQYF
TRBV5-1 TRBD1 CASSRHTTGAPYEQYF
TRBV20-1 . CSARVGFGTSEAFF
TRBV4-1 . CASSQEGAGTYEQYF
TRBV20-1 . CSAPAPKGNIQYF
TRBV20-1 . CSARDWRQYNEQFF
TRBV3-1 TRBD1 CASSHRGGSEAFF
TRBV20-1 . CSPGTSSTDTQYF
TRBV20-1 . CSVNGPAGETQYF
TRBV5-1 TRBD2 CASSGPPRRESLGDTQYF
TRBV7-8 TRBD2 CASSSRLAGTDTQYF
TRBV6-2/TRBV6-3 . CASSRPTSEKLFF
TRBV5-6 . CASSFNRREETQYF
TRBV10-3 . CAISSRARSSYEQYF
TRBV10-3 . CAISEEFRGDTGELFF
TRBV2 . CASIRGNKNEQFF
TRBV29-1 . CSVRDIYYGYTF
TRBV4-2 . CASSAWLVYEQYF
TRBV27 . CASTWTRRDNSPLHF